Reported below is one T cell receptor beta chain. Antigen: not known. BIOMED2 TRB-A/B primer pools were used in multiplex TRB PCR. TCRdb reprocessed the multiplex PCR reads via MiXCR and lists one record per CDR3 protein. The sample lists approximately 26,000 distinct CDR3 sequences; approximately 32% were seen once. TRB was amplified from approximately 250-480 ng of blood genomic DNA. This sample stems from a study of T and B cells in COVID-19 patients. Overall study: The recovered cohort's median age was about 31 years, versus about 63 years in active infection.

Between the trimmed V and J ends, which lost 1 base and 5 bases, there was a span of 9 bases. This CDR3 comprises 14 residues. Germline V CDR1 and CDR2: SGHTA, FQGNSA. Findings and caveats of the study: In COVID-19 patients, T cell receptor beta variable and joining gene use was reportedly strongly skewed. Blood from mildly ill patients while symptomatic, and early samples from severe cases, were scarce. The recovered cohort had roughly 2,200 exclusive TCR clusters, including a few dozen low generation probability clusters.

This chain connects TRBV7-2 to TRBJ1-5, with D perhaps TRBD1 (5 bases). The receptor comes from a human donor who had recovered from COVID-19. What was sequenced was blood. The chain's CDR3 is CASSLGDGDQPQHF. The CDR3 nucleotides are TGTGCCAGCAGCTTAGGGGACGGAGATCAGCCCCAGCATTTT.